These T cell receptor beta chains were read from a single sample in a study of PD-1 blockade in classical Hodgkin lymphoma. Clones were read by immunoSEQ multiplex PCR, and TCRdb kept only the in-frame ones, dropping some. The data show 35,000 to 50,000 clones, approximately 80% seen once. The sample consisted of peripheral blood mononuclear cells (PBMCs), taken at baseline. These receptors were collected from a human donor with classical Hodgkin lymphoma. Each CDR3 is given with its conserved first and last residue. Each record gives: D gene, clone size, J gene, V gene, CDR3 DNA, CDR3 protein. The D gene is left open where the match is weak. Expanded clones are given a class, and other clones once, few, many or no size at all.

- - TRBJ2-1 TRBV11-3 TGTGCCAGCAGCCGCCGCCGGAGCAATGAGCAGTTCTTC CASSRRRSNEQFF
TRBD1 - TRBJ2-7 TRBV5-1 TGCGCCAGCAGCCAACCGGACAGGGGCGCCTACGAGCAGTACTTC CASSQPDRGAYEQYF
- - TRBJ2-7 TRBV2 TGTGCCAGCAGCACAACACGGGAACAATACGAGCAGTACTTC CASSTTREQYEQYF
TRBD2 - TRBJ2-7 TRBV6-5 TGTGCCAGCAGTTACGATCCTAGCGGACCCATGGGGCAGTACTTC CASSYDPSGPMGQYF
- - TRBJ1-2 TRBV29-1 TGCAGCGTTTACTCGACAGCTCACTATGGCTACACCTTC CSVYSTAHYGYTF
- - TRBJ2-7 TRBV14 TGTGCCAGCAGCAGATCGGGACTCCGGGCCACCTACGAGCAGTACTTC CASSRSGLRATYEQYF
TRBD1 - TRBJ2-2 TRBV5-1 TGCGCCAGCAGCTCGGGACAGGGGGCGCGAACCGGGGAGCTGTTTTTT CASSSGQGARTGELFF
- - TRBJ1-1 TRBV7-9 TGTGCCAGCAGCTTAGACAGGGAGGCGTTTGAAGCTTTCTTT CASSLDREAFEAFF
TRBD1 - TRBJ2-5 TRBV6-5 TGTGCCAGCAGATCCGACAGGGCCGGGACCCAGTACTTC CASRSDRAGTQYF
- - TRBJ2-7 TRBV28 TGTGCCGTCCGGCATGGGCAGACCTACGAGCAGTACTTC CAVRHGQTYEQYF
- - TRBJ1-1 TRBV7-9 TGTGCCAGCAGCTTAGTGGGTGAAGCTTTCTTT CASSLVGEAFF
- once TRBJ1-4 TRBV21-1 TGTGCCAGCAGCAAGGGCGGTTCAGGGGGCAGGACGAATGAAAAACTGTTTTTT CASSKGGSGGRTNEKLFF
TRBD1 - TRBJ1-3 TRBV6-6 TGTGCCAGCAGTAACCAAGGGACAGCCTCTGGAAACACCATATATTTT CASSNQGTASGNTIYF
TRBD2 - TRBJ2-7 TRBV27 TGTGCCAGCAGGACCGGACTAGCGGGAAACGAGCAGTACTTC CASRTGLAGNEQYF
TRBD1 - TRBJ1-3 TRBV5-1 TGCGCCAGCAGCCTACAGGGGGCTGGCTTTGGAAACACCATATATTTT CASSLQGAGFGNTIYF
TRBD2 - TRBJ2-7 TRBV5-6 TGTGCCAGCAGCTTGGGCGGGAGCGCCTACGAGCAGTACTTC CASSLGGSAYEQYF
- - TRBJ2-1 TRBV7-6 TGTGCCAGCAGCATCGACCGGGACATCAATGAGCAGTTCTTC CASSIDRDINEQFF
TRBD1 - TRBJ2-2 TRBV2 TGTGCCAGCAGGGACAGGATCACCGGGGAGCTGTTTTTT CASRDRITGELFF
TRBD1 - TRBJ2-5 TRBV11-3 TGTGCCAGCAGCCGCCGACAGGGGGGAGGATTCGAGACCCAGTACTTC CASSRRQGGGFETQYF
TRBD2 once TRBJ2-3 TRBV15 TGTGCCACCAGCAGAGCGGGACTAGCTGACACAGATACGCAGTATTTT CATSRAGLADTDTQYF
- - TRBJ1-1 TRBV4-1 TGCGCCAGCAGCCAAGTTCCAGGGAGGAACACTGAAGCTTTCTTT CASSQVPGRNTEAFF
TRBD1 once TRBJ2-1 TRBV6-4 TGTGCCAGCAGTTTGGGACAGGGGTCCTACAATGAGCAGTTCTTC CASSLGQGSYNEQFF
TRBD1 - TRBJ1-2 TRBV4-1 TGCGCCAGCACCCGGCCAGGACAGGGGGCGTCGGGCGGCTACACCTTC CASTRPGQGASGGYTF
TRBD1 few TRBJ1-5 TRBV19 TGTGCCAGTAGTCCAAGGACAGGGGTAAGCAATCAGCCCCAGCATTTT CASSPRTGVSNQPQHF
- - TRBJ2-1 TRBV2 TGTGCCAGCAGACGGGCCTTCCCCAGCTCCTACAATGAGCAGTTCTTC CASRRAFPSSYNEQFF
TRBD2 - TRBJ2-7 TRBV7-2 TGTGCCAGCAGTTCCGGACTAGCGGGAGGGCGGCAGTACTTC CASSSGLAGGRQYF
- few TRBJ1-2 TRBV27 TGTGCCAGCAGTTTCGCCAGGGCTTATGGCTACACCTTC CASSFARAYGYTF
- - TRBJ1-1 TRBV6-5 TGTGCCAGCAGTCGCCACACTGGGAACACTGAAGCTTTCTTT CASSRHTGNTEAFF
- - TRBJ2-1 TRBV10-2 TGCGCCAGCAGTAAAGCGTCTAGTGGAATCGATGAGCAGTTCTTC CASSKASSGIDEQFF
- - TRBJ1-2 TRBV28 TGTGCCAGCAGTTTAACAGGGTTGTATGGCTACACCTTC CASSLTGLYGYTF
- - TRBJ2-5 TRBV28 TGTGCCAGCAGTTTTAGCTTTAACGTGCCCCAGTACTTC CASSFSFNVPQYF
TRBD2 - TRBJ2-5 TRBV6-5 TGTGCCAGCAGCCAGCGGGACTTGGGGGAGACCCAGTACTTC CASSQRDLGETQYF
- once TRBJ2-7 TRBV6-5 TGTGCCAGCAGCTTTCGGATAACCTACGAGCAGTACTTC CASSFRITYEQYF
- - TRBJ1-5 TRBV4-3 TGCGCCAGCAGCCAAGGGAGGGACGGAGATCAGCCCCAGCATTTT CASSQGRDGDQPQHF
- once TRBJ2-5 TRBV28 TGTGCCAGCAGTTTATACGCTTCCAGACAGGGAGGCCAAGAGACCCAGTACTTC CASSLYASRQGGQETQYF
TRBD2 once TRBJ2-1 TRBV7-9 TGTGCCAGCAGCTTACTAGCGGGAGGGCCGCATGAGCAGTTCTTC CASSLLAGGPHEQFF
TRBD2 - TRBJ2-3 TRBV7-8 TGTGCCAGCAGGCACCTAGCGGGAGCTGGAGATACGCAGTATTTT CASRHLAGAGDTQYF